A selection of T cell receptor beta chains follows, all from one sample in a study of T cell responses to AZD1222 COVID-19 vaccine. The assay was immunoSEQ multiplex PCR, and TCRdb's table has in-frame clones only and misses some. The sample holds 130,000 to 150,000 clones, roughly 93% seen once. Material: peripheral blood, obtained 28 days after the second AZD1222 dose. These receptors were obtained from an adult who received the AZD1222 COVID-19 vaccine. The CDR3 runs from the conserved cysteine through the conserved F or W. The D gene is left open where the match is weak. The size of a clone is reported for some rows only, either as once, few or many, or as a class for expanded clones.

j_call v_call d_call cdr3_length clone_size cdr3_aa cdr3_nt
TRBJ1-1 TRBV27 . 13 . CASSLTVNTEAFF TGTGCCAGCAGCTTGACAGTGAACACTGAAGCTTTCTTT
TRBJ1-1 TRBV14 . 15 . CASSPHLVGGFEAFF TGTGCCAGCAGCCCCCACCTCGTCGGGGGGTTTGAAGCTTTCTTT
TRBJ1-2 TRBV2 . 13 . CASSRQINYGYTF TGTGCCAGCAGCCGACAGATCAACTATGGCTACACCTTC
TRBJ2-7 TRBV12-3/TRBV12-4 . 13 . CASSLDRAYEQYF TGTGCCAGCAGTTTAGACCGAGCCTACGAGCAGTACTTC
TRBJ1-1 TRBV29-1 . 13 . CSVVAVEGGEAFF TGCAGCGTTGTGGCCGTCGAAGGGGGTGAAGCTTTCTTT
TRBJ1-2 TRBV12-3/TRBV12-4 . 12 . CASSVQGYGYTF TGTGCCAGCAGTGTACAGGGCTATGGCTACACCTTC
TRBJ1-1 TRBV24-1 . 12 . CATSDFRGEAFF TGTGCCACCAGTGATTTTAGAGGTGAAGCTTTCTTT
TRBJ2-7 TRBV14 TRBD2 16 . CASSQLLAAGVHEQYF TGTGCCAGCAGCCAGTTACTAGCGGCCGGGGTCCACGAGCAGTACTTC
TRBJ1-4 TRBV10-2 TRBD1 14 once CASSTTGLGEKLFF TGCGCCAGCAGCACGACAGGGCTTGGGGAAAAACTGTTTTTT
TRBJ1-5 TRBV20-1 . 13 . CSASYGANQPQHF TGCAGTGCTAGTTACGGGGCCAATCAGCCCCAGCATTTT
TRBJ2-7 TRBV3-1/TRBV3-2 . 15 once CASRGLLGDSYEQYF TGTGCCAGCAGGGGTCTCCTCGGGGACTCCTACGAGCAGTACTTC
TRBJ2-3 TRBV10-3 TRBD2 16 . CAISGTSGGLTDTQYF TGTGCCATCAGTGGAACTAGCGGGGGCCTCACAGATACGCAGTATTTT
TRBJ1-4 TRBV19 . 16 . CASSTGEKQTNEKLFF TGTGCCAGTAGTACGGGGGAAAAACAAACTAATGAAAAACTGTTTTTT
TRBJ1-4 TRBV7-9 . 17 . CASSFGSYDGRGEKLFF TGTGCCAGCAGCTTCGGGTCATATGACGGCCGGGGTGAAAAACTGTTTTTT
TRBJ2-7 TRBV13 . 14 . CASSFLGAPYEQYF TGTGCCAGCAGCTTTCTAGGGGCGCCCTACGAGCAGTACTTC
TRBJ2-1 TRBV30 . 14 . CAWSRLAPYNEQFF TGTGCCTGGAGTAGATTAGCCCCCTACAATGAGCAGTTCTTC
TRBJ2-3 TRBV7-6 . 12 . CASSLSVGTQYF TGTGCCAGCAGCCTAAGTGTGGGTACGCAGTATTTT